Listed below are T cell receptor beta chains from one sample, sequenced in a study of cytomegalovirus exposure and HLA in healthy donors. Some clones are missing from TCRdb's copy, which holds only in-frame ones; the method was immunoSEQ multiplex PCR. In the table there are approximately 150,000 clones, more than 75% of which are singletons. Sequences were obtained from PBMCs. These receptors were collected from a man younger than 35 in good health and CMV-seropositive. CDR3s include the opening cysteine and the closing phenylalanine or tryptophan. The order of the fields is clone size, V gene, J gene, D gene, CDR3 protein, CDR3 DNA. A D gene is named only where the DNA matches it firmly. Clone size is not always given. Where it is, it says once, few, many or a class for expanded clones.

>.|TRBV11-1|TRBJ2-5|.
CASSLDRLELWETQYF
TGTGCCAGCAGCTTAGACCGTTTGGAGCTTTGGGAGACCCAGTACTTC
>.|TRBV5-6|TRBJ1-5|.
CASNLRSGNNQPQHF
TGTGCCAGCAACTTAAGGTCGGGGAACAATCAGCCCCAGCATTTT
>.|TRBV6-1|TRBJ2-7|.
CASTRTDSYEQYF
TGTGCCAGCACCCGGACTGACTCCTACGAGCAGTACTTC
>.|TRBV10-1|TRBJ2-2|.
CASSEIQEANTGELFF
TGCGCCAGCAGTGAGATTCAGGAGGCGAACACCGGGGAGCTGTTTTTT
>.|TRBV16|TRBJ1-3|TRBD1
CASRDRDSGNTIYF
TGTGCCAGCCGAGACAGGGACTCTGGAAACACCATATATTTT
>.|TRBV6-1|TRBJ2-5|TRBD2
CASRGGTSWETQYF
TGTGCCAGCAGGGGGGGGACTAGCTGGGAGACCCAGTACTTC
>.|TRBV10-1|TRBJ2-7|TRBD1
CASSDRQGSYEQYF
TGCGCCAGCAGTGATCGACAGGGCTCCTACGAGCAGTACTTC
>.|TRBV2|TRBJ2-1|TRBD2
CASSERRASGISYNEQFF
TGTGCCAGCAGTGAGAGGAGGGCTAGCGGGATTTCCTACAATGAGCAGTTCTTC
>.|TRBV6-6|TRBJ1-2|TRBD1
CASSSSGGVGTF
TGTGCCAGCAGTTCCTCAGGGGGGGTAGGCACCTTC
>.|TRBV27|TRBJ2-3|TRBD2
CASSLLAGGPTDTQYF
TGTGCCAGCAGTCTTCTAGCGGGAGGGCCCACAGATACGCAGTATTTT
>.|TRBV18|TRBJ1-2|.
CASSPSQDYGYTF
TGTGCCAGCTCACCATCTCAGGATTATGGCTACACCTTC
>few|TRBV2|TRBJ1-5|.
CASSALTVGNQPQHF
TGTGCCAGCAGTGCGCTTACCGTAGGCAATCAGCCCCAGCATTTT
>.|TRBV9|TRBJ2-3|.
CASSVAPSTDTQYF
TGTGCCAGCAGCGTAGCCCCTAGCACAGATACGCAGTATTTT
>once|TRBV18|TRBJ2-1|TRBD2
CASSRNGLAEKQFF
TGTGCCAGCTCACGAAATGGACTAGCGGAGAAACAGTTCTTC
>once|TRBV5-1|TRBJ2-7|TRBD2
CASSPTSGGTYEQYF
TGCGCCAGCAGCCCAACTAGCGGGGGGACCTACGAGCAGTACTTC
>.|TRBV5-1|TRBJ2-7|TRBD1
CASSGTGGSSYEQYF
TGCGCCAGCAGCGGAACAGGGGGGAGCTCCTACGAGCAGTACTTC
>.|TRBV6-5|TRBJ2-4|TRBD2
CASSYPAGLAKNIQYF
TGTGCCAGCAGTTATCCAGCGGGACTAGCCAAAAACATTCAGTACTTC
>.|TRBV11-3|TRBJ2-5|TRBD1
CASSSRSGTEEETQYF
TGTGCCAGCAGCTCCAGATCGGGGACAGAAGAAGAGACCCAGTACTTC
>many|TRBV4-1|TRBJ2-5|.
CASSRKEASDQETQYF
TGCGCCAGCAGCCGAAAGGAGGCCTCGGACCAAGAGACCCAGTACTTC
>.|TRBV18|TRBJ1-1|.
CASSQQSGASEAFF
TGTGCCAGCTCACAGCAATCGGGAGCTTCTGAAGCTTTCTTT
>.|TRBV19|TRBJ2-4|.
CASSLLSPTGRTENIQYF
TGTGCCAGTAGCCTCTTAAGCCCCACAGGCCGTACCGAAAACATTCAGTACTTC
>.|TRBV2|TRBJ2-1|TRBD2
CASTGLATYNEQFF
TGTGCCAGCACCGGACTAGCAACCTACAATGAGCAGTTCTTC
>few|TRBV25-1|TRBJ2-1|TRBD1
CASSEWAGGVYNEQFF
TGTGCCAGCAGTGAATGGGCAGGGGGCGTTTACAATGAGCAGTTCTTC
>.|TRBV29-1|TRBJ1-2|.
CSAQPGEYSYGYTF
TGCAGCGCCCAACCGGGGGAATACAGCTATGGCTACACCTTC
>.|TRBV7-9|TRBJ2-2|.
CASSPTGEDAGELFF
TGTGCCAGCAGTCCCACAGGGGAGGACGCCGGGGAGCTGTTTTTT
>.|TRBV14|TRBJ2-1|TRBD2
CASSRTSGKYNEQFF
TGTGCCAGCAGCCGGACTAGCGGGAAGTACAATGAGCAGTTCTTC
>.|TRBV30|TRBJ2-5|TRBD1
CAWTRGQRETQYF
TGTGCCTGGACCAGGGGGCAGAGGGAGACCCAGTACTTC